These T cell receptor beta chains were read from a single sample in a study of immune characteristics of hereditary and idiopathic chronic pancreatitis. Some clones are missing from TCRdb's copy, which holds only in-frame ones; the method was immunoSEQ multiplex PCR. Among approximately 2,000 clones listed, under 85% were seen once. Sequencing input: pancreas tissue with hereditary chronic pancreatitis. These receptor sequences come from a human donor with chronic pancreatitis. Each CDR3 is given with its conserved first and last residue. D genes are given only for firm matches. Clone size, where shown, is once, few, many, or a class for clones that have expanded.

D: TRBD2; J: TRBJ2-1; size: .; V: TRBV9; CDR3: CASSVALAQNNEQFF; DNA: TGTGCCAGCAGCGTAGCACTAGCGCAGAACAATGAGCAGTTCTTC
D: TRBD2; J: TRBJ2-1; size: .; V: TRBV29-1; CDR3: CSVVRLAGGSNEQFF; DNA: TGCAGCGTTGTCCGACTAGCGGGAGGGTCAAATGAGCAGTTCTTC
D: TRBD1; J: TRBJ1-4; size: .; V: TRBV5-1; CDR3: CARRDRGHRSGKLFF; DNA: TGCGCCAGGCGGGACAGGGGGCATCGGTCGGGGAAACTGTTTTTT
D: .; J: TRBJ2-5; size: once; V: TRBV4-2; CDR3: CASSQPGHLQETQYF; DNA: TGTGCCAGCAGCCAGCCGGGACATCTCCAAGAGACCCAGTACTTC
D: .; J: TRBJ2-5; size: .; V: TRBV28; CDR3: CASSLRGETQYF; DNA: TGTGCCAGCAGTTTAAGGGGAGAGACCCAGTACTTC
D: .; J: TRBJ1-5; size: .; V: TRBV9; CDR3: CASSVEVGNQPQHF; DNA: TGTGCCAGCAGCGTAGAAGTGGGGAATCAGCCCCAGCATTTT
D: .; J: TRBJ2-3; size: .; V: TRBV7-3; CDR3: CASSSLERATDTQYF; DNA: TGTGCCAGCAGCTCCCTAGAGCGGGCCACAGATACGCAGTATTTT
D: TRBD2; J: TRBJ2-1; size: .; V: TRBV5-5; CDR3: CASSLGGLAGAGYNEQFF; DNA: TGTGCCAGCAGCTTGGGGGGGCTAGCGGGAGCGGGCTACAATGAGCAGTTCTTC
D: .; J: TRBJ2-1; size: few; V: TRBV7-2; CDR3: CASSFAAGRNNEQFF; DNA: TGTGCCAGCAGCTTTGCGGCGGGACGGAACAATGAGCAGTTCTTC
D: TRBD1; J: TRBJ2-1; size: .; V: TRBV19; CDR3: CAASRPRRDRGGNEQFF; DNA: TGTGCCGCCAGTAGGCCCCGCCGGGACAGGGGAGGCAATGAGCAGTTCTTC
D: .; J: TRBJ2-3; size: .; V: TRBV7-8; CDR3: CASSLGRLGATDTQYF; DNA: TGTGCCAGCAGCTTAGGGCGACTTGGAGCTACAGATACGCAGTATTTT
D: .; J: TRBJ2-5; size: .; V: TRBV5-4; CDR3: CASSFEGEETQYF; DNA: TGTGCCAGCAGCTTCGAGGGGGAGGAGACCCAGTACTTC
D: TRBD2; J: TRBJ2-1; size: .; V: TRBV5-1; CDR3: CASSRGGRAYNEQFF; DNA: TGCGCCAGCAGCCGCGGCGGGAGGGCCTACAATGAGCAGTTCTTC
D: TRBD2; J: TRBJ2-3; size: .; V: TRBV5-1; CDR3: CASSFGLAGTDTQYF; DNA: TGCGCCAGCAGCTTTGGACTAGCGGGCACAGATACGCAGTATTTT
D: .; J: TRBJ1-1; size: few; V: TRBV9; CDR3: CASSVQAFGTEAFF; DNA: TGTGCCAGCAGCGTCCAGGCATTCGGGACTGAAGCTTTCTTT
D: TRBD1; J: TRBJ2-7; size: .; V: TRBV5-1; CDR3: CASSLGQGSPYEQYF; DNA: TGCGCCAGCAGCTTGGGACAGGGCAGCCCCTACGAGCAGTACTTC
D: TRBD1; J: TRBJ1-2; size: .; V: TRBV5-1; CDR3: CASSLVTHDRANYGYTF; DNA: TGCGCCAGCAGCTTGGTAACCCACGACAGGGCCAATTATGGCTACACCTTC
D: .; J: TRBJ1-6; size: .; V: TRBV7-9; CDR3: CASSLGSGNSPLHF; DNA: TGTGCCAGCAGCTTAGGGAGTGGGAATTCACCCCTCCACTTT
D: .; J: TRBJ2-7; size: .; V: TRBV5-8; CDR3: CASSLGDTSYEQYF; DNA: TGTGCCAGCAGCTTGGGGGACACCTCCTACGAGCAGTACTTC
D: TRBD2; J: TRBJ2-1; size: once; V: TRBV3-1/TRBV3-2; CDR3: CASSHPGLAGYNEQFF; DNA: TGTGCCAGCAGCCACCCGGGACTAGCGGGATACAATGAGCAGTTCTTC
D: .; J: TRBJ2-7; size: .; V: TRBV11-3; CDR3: CASSLDKGEQYF; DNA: TGTGCCAGCAGCCTCGACAAGGGCGAGCAGTACTTC
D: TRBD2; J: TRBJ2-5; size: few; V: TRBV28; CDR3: CASSPGGGQTETQYF; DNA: TGTGCCAGCAGCCCGGGGGGAGGCCAGACCGAGACCCAGTACTTC
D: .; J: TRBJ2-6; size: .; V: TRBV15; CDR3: CATSRDNSGANVLTF; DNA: TGTGCCACCAGCAGAGACAACTCTGGGGCCAACGTCCTGACTTTC
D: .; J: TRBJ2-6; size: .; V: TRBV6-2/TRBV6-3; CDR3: CASSYDSGANVLTF; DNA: TGTGCCAGCAGTTACGACTCTGGGGCCAACGTCCTGACTTTC
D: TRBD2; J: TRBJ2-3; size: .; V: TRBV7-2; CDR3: CASSLSGVKVGDTQYF; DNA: TGTGCCAGCAGCTTAAGCGGGGTAAAAGTGGGAGATACGCAGTATTTT
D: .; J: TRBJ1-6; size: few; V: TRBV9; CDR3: CASSVGTANSPLHF; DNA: TGTGCCAGCAGCGTAGGGACTGCTAATTCACCCCTCCACTTT
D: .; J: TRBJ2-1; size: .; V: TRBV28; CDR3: CASSLGRPGYNEQFF; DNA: TGTGCCAGCAGTCTGGGGAGGCCGGGGTACAATGAGCAGTTCTTC
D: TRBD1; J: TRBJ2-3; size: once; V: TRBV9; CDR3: CASSPGQGRDTQYF; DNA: TGTGCCAGCAGCCCAGGACAGGGGAGAGATACGCAGTATTTT
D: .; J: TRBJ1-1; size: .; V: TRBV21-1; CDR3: CASSKGIMNTEAFF; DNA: TGTGCCAGCAGCAAAGGAATCATGAACACTGAAGCTTTCTTT
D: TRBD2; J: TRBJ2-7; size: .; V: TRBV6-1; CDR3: CASSEASGSSYEQYF; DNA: TGTGCCAGCAGTGAAGCGAGCGGGAGCTCCTACGAGCAGTACTTC
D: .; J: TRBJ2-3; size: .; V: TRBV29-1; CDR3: CSVEKMGTDTQYF; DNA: TGCAGCGTTGAAAAAATGGGCACAGATACGCAGTATTTT
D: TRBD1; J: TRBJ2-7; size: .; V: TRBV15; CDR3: CATSRAGQNYEQYF; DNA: TGTGCCACCAGCAGAGCGGGACAGAACTACGAGCAGTACTTC
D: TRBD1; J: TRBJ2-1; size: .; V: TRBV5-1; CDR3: CASSAQGAINEQFF; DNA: TGCGCCAGCAGCGCACAGGGGGCCATCAATGAGCAGTTCTTC
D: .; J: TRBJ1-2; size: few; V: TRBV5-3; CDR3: CARSFPYGYTF; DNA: TGTGCCAGAAGCTTTCCCTATGGCTACACCTTC
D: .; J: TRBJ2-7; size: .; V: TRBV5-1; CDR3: CASSLEWGNYEQYF; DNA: TGCGCCAGCAGCTTGGAGTGGGGAAACTACGAGCAGTACTTC
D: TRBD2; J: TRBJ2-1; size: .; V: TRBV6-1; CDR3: CASSETSGSYNEQFF; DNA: TGTGCCAGCAGTGAGACTAGCGGGTCCTACAATGAGCAGTTCTTC
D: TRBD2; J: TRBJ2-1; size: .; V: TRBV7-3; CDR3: CASSPRGLAVYNEQFF; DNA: TGTGCCAGCAGCCCACGGGGACTAGCGGTTTACAATGAGCAGTTCTTC
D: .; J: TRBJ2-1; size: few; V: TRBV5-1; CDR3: CASSIAGYNEQFF; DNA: TGCGCCAGCAGCATCGCGGGTTACAATGAGCAGTTCTTC
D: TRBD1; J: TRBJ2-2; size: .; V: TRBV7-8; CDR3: CASTLSRQGRNTGELFF; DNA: TGTGCCAGCACCTTATCCCGACAGGGAAGGAACACCGGGGAGCTGTTTTTT
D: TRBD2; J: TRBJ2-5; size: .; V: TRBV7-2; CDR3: CASSLVGGAGRETQYF; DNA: TGTGCCAGCAGCTTAGTAGGCGGAGCGGGGAGAGAGACCCAGTACTTC
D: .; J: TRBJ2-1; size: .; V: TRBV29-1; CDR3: CSVETTQGTEQFF; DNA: TGCAGCGTTGAGACTACCCAGGGAACTGAGCAGTTCTTC
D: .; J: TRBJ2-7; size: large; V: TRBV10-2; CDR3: CASSESEEAHEQYF; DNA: TGCGCCAGCAGTGAGTCAGAGGAAGCCCACGAGCAGTACTTC
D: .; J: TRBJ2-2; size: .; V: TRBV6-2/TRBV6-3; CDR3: CASSNLAGRTGELFF; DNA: TGTGCCAGCAGCAACCTGGCAGGGAGGACCGGGGAGCTGTTTTTT
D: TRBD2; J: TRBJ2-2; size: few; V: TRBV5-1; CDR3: CASSVATSGRSNTGELFF; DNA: TGCGCCAGCAGCGTGGCGACTAGCGGGAGGTCGAACACCGGGGAGCTGTTTTTT
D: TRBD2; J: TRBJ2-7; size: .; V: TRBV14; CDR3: CASSQGGLAGSLSYEQYF; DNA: TGTGCCAGCAGCCAAGGAGGACTAGCGGGAAGCCTATCCTACGAGCAGTACTTC
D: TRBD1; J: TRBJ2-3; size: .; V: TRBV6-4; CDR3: CASSEEITGGSDTQYF; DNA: TGTGCCAGCAGTGAAGAAATTACAGGGGGGTCGGATACGCAGTATTTT
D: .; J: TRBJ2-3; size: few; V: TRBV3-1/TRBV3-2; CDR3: CASSSVTDTQYF; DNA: TGTGCCAGCAGCTCAGTGACAGATACGCAGTATTTT
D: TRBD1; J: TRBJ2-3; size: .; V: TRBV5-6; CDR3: CASSQTGGGTQYF; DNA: TGTGCCAGCAGCCAAACAGGGGGAGGTACGCAGTATTTT
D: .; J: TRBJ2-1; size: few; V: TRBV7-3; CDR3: CASSLTWMADSSYNEQFF; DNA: TGTGCCAGCAGCTTAACGTGGATGGCGGACAGCTCCTACAATGAGCAGTTCTTC
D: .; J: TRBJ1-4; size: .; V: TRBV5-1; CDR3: CASSLGQPNEKLFF; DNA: TGCGCCAGCAGCTTGGGACAGCCCAATGAAAAACTGTTTTTT
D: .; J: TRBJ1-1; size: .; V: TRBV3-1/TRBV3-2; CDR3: CASSQDHNIRGEYVGAFF; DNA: TGTGCCAGCAGCCAAGATCATAACATCCGGGGTGAGTACGTTGGAGCTTTCTTT
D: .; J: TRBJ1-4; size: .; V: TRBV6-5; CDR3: CASDGEKLFF; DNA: TGTGCCTCGGACGGGGAAAAACTGTTTTTT
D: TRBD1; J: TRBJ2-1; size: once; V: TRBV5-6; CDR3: CASSFVTGGEQFF; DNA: TGTGCCAGCAGCTTCGTTACAGGGGGTGAGCAGTTCTTC
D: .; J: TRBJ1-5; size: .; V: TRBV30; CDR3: CAWSGGGSNQPQHF; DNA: TGTGCCTGGAGTGGCGGCGGTAGCAATCAGCCCCAGCATTTT
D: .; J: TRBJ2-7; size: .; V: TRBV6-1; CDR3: CASSEAPQYEQYF; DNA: TGTGCCAGCAGTGAAGCGCCCCAGTACGAGCAGTACTTC
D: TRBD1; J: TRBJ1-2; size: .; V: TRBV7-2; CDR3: CASSGTGRWDYGYTF; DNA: TGTGCCAGCAGCGGGACAGGGCGCTGGGACTATGGCTACACCTTC
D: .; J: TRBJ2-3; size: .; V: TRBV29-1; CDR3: CSVDGGLGSTDTQYF; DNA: TGCAGCGTTGATGGGGGGTTAGGGAGCACAGATACGCAGTATTTT
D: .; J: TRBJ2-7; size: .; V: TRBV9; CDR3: CASSVGRSSYEQYF; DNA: TGTGCCAGCAGCGTAGGTCGAAGCTCCTACGAGCAGTACTTC
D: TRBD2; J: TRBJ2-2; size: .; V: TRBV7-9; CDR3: CASSPRTSGGRNTGELFF; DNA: TGTGCCAGCAGCCCCCGGACTAGCGGAGGGAGGAACACCGGGGAGCTGTTTTTT